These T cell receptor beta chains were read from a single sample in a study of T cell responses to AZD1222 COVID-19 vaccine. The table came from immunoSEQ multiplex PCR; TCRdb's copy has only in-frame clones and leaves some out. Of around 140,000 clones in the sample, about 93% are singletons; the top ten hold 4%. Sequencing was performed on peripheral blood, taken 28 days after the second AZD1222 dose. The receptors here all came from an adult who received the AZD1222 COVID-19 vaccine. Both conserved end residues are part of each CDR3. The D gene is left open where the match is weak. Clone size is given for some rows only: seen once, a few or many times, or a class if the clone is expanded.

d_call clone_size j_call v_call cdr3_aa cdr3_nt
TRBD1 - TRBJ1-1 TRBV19 CASRKDRANTEAFF TGTGCCAGTAGGAAGGACAGGGCTAACACTGAAGCTTTCTTT
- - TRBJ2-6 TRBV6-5 CASSPGLSGANVLTF TGTGCCAGCAGTCCGGGACTCTCTGGGGCCAACGTCCTGACTTTC
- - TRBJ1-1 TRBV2 CARDGGRNTEAFF TGTGCCAGGGACGGGGGACGGAACACTGAAGCTTTCTTT
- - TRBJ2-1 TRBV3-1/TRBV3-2 CASSQDHKGYNEQFF TGTGCCAGCAGCCAAGATCATAAGGGATACAATGAGCAGTTCTTC
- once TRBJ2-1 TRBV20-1 CSASRRYGYNEQFF TGCAGTGCTAGTCGGCGGTATGGATACAATGAGCAGTTCTTC
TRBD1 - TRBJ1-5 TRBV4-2 CASSQWTGPQHF TGTGCCAGCAGCCAGTGGACAGGCCCCCAGCATTTT
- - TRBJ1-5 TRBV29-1 CSVEPPGTGNINQPQHF TGCAGCGTTGAACCACCAGGTACCGGAAACATAAATCAGCCCCAGCATTTT
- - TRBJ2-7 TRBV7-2 CASSLQGTTYEQYF TGTGCCAGCAGCTTACAGGGTACGACCTACGAGCAGTACTTC
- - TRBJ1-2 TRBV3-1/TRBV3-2 CASSQGGWPPYGYTF TGTGCCAGCAGCCAAGGGGGGTGGCCGCCCTATGGCTACACCTTC
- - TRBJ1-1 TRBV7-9 CASSLGEGLTEAFF TGTGCCAGCAGCTTAGGAGAGGGGCTTACTGAAGCTTTCTTT
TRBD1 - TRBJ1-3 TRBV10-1 CASSESTGGPGNTIYF TGCGCCAGCAGTGAGTCCACAGGGGGGCCTGGAAACACCATATATTTT
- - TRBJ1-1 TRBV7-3 CASSLGRGYTEAFF TGTGCCAGCAGCTTAGGCAGGGGATACACTGAAGCTTTCTTT